This T cell receptor beta chain was sequenced in a study of regulatory T cells in long-lasting Graves disease. As to time point: newly diagnosed GD, antithyroid drugs for less than 3 months. From PBMCs, RNA was extracted and then used to make the TCR library. The table lists this clonotype with a few counts. Antigen specificity is unknown. Through Arm-PCR of CDR3 regions and iRepertoire HTBI primers, TCR beta libraries were built. TCRdb called the multiplex PCR reads again in MiXCR, with one record for every CDR3 protein. The sample consists of about 450,000 distinct CDR3 sequences, 13% to 15% of them appearing once. CDR3 length: 12 amino acids. V shed 5 bases and J shed 6 bases, with 11 bases lying between them. Per germline, CDR1 MNHNS and CDR2 SASEGT. Study observations and caveats: Thyroid tissue was not sampled; only peripheral blood was.

These data also featured in a second study, about T cells in Graves' hyperthyroidism and ophthalmopathy. That investigation notes: In the first-round RT-PCR of the TCR CDR3, the HTBI primer set was used.

Sequenced material: peripheral blood mononuclear cells (PBMCs), taken at new diagnosis, from a patient treated with antithyroid drugs. The V call is TRBV6-1, the J call TRBJ2-7; perhaps TRBD2 as D (7 bases). The receptor was isolated from a woman aged 45-60 years with Graves disease. Here the CDR3 reads CASSWGGGEQYF. CDR3 DNA sequence: TGTGCCAGCAGTTGGGGGGGCGGCGAGCAGTACTTC.